The T cell receptor beta chain under discussion was sequenced for a study of cytomegalovirus exposure and HLA in healthy donors. PCR involved 60 Vbeta and 13 Jbeta primers. Profiled with immunoSEQ multiplex PCR; TCRdb holds only in-frame clones, not every one. The listing contains roughly 75,000 clones. J lost 5 bases, V lost 0 bases, and 6 bases had no gene match. This CDR3 is built from 15 residues. CDR1 and CDR2 (germline): LGHNA, YNFKEQ. The J gene is TRBJ1-1, the V gene TRBV4-2; 7 bases are a match to TRBD1. Source material: PBMCs. This sequence originates from a man aged 35 to 55 in good health and CMV-seronegative. The CDR3 region has the DNA TGTGCCAGCAGCCAAGATCCAGACAGGGTAACTGAAGCTTTCTTT. This codes for CASSQDPDRVTEAFF.